A single sample gave rise to the 16 T cell receptor beta chains below, sequenced in a study of CD8 T cells in ankylosing spondylitis. TCRdb called the 5' RACE reads again in MiXCR, with one record for every CDR3 protein. The sample holds around 300,000 distinct CDR3 sequences, approximately 15% seen once. Material for sequencing was blood, either unsorted or a sorted T cell fraction (not recorded which). These receptors were taken from a male donor with ankylosing spondylitis or in good health (not recorded which).

The V and J genes are TRBV3-1 and TRBJ2-7; tentative D call: TRBD2 (6 bases). Trimming shortened V by 6 bases and J by 9 bases, and 15 bases separated the two germline ends. The CDR3 has 12 amino acids. CDR1 and CDR2 (germline): LGHDT, YNNKEL (reference sequence). CDR3 loop: CASSYPEGRQYF. CDR3 in DNA: TGTGCCAGCAGTTACCCGGAGGGTCGGCAGTACTTC.

The chain is built from TRBV5-1 and TRBJ2-3; 14 nucleotides align to TRBD2. CDR3 length: 19 amino acids. V lost 4 bases, J lost 4 bases, and 14 bases stayed unmatched. Germline CDR1 and CDR2: SGHRS and YFSETQ. CDR3 residues: CASSPGTSGGLYRADTQYF. In DNA, the CDR3 is TGCGCCAGCAGCCCCGGGACTAGCGGGGGCCTTTATAGGGCAGATACGCAGTATTTT.

This chain connects TRBV7-9 to TRBJ2-7; 14 positions agree with TRBD2. V lost 0 bases to trimming and J lost 7 bases; unmatched junction nucleotides: 8. Germline CDR1 and CDR2: SEHNR and FQNEAQ (reference sequence). This CDR3 has 17 residues. The DNA for the CDR3 is TGTGCCAGCAGCTTAGCGCTGGGACTAGCGGGAGAAGGGGAGCAGTACTTC. This translates into CASSLALGLAGEGEQYF.

The chain has TRBV5-5 and TRBJ1-2; 11 bases match TRBD1. The CDR3 is 14 amino acids. CDR1 and CDR2 (germline): SGHKS, YYEKEE (reference sequence). V trimming: 4 bases; J trimming: 3 bases; junction bases outside the gene matches: 2. CDR3 coding DNA: TGTGCCAGCAGCCAGGGACAGGGGGACTATGGCTACACCTTC. Encoded protein: CASSQGQGDYGYTF.

CDR3 coding DNA: TGCGCCAGCAGCTTGGAAGTACAGGGGGCGTACAATGAGCAGTTCTTC. This sequence encodes CASSLEVQGAYNEQFF. V usage is TRBV5-1 and J usage is TRBJ2-1; 9 bases agree with TRBD1. The length of the CDR3 is 16 residues. V lost 0 bases, J lost 4 bases, and 5 bases stayed unmatched. Germline CDR1 SGHRS, CDR2 YFSETQ.

The V and J genes are TRBV12-3 or TRBV12-4 and TRBJ2-2; a possible D gene is TRBD2 (6 bases). This CDR3 comprises 16 residues. V dropped 8 bases and J dropped 4 bases, with 20 bases sitting between them. The CDR3 region is CASFTHGGAGTGELFF. The CDR3 bases are TGTGCCAGCTTTACCCATGGGGGAGCGGGCACCGGGGAGCTGTTTTTT.

This clonotype was counted once. A much larger clone differs by one base, so this may be a read error. This chain links TRBV4-2 with TRBJ2-2; the D is unclear. The CDR3 loop spans 14 amino acids. Germline CDR1 and CDR2: LGHNA and YNFKEQ. Written as DNA, the CDR3 is TGTGCCAGCTGCCAAGTGACCGCGGCCGGGGAGCTGTTTTTT. Translating gives CASCQVTAAGELFF.

The chain has TRBV29-1 and TRBJ2-7; 13 nucleotides agree with TRBD2. The V segment lost 4 bases and the J segment 2 bases; nucleotides outside the gene matches: 5. CDR1 SQVTM and CDR2 ANQGSEA come from the germline V gene. The CDR3 has 15 amino acids. CDR3 sequence (DNA): TGCAGCGTTGGACTAGCGGGAGGATTCGCCTACGAGCAGTACTTC. Residues: CSVGLAGGFAYEQYF.

This clonotype was seen at least ten times. V is TRBV3-1 and J is TRBJ1-2; maybe TRBD1 (5 bases). The CDR3 contains 14 residues. Germline V gene data show CDR1 as LGHDT and CDR2 as YNNKEL (reference sequence). V lost 6 bases, J lost 7 bases, and 18 bases lay in between. CDR3 sequence (DNA): TGTGCCAGCAGGGACACGCAGGTTTTAGGTGGCTACACCTTC. Its translation is CASRDTQVLGGYTF.

The genes are TRBV18 and TRBJ2-7, with D possibly being TRBD1 (6 bases). The CDR3 extends over 13 amino acids. CDR1 and CDR2 from the germline V gene are KGHSH and LQKENI. V lost 3 bases, J lost 5 bases, and 11 bases lay in between. The CDR3 DNA is TGTGCCAGCTCACCGCCTACAGGGAACGAGCAGTACTTC. Protein: CASSPPTGNEQYF.

The genes are TRBV20-1 and TRBJ1-1; weak D call: TRBD1 (6 bases). The V end was cut by 6 bases, the J end by 5 bases, with 19 bases between. This CDR3 comprises 14 residues. Germline values: CDR1 DFQATT, CDR2 SNEGSKA (reference sequence). In nucleotides, the CDR3 is TGCAGTGCCCCGACGGGCAGGGGTGGGACTGAAGCTTTCTTT. This encodes CSAPTGRGGTEAFF.

This clonotype was recorded at least ten times. The J gene is TRBJ2-3, the V gene TRBV7-7; possibly TRBD2 for D (6 bases). CDR3 length equals 16 residues. V lost 5 bases to trimming and J lost 2 bases, with 17 bases between them. The germline V gene encodes CDR1 SSHAT and CDR2 FNYEAQ (reference sequence). This chain's CDR3 is CASSPGVAEITDTQYF. CDR3 in DNA: TGTGCCAGCAGCCCCGGGGTAGCGGAAATCACAGATACGCAGTATTTT. The full variable domain, with the rest looked up from reference TRBV7-7 and TRBJ2-3, is GAGVSQSPRYKVTKRGQDVTLRCDPISSHATLYWYQQALGQGPEFLTYFNYEAQPDKSGLPSDRFSAERPEGSISTLTIQRTEQRDSAMYRCASSPGVAEITDTQYFGPGTRLTVL.

The chain is built from TRBV12-3 or TRBV12-4 and TRBJ2-2, with 8 bases lining up with TRBD2. The CDR3 is 15 amino acids. J gave up 4 bases and V 5 bases, and 6 bases lay outside the gene matches. The CDR3 nucleotides are TGTGCCAGCAGTCCCACTAGCGGCTCCACCGGGGAGCTGTTTTTT. Translation gives CASSPTSGSTGELFF.

This clonotype appeared many times. The chain links TRBV12-3 or TRBV12-4 to TRBJ1-1; 11 bases match TRBD1. The length of the CDR3 is 14 residues. V was clipped by 6 bases and J by 1 base; unmatched bases: 1. CDR3 DNA sequence: TGTGCCAGCAGGGGGACAGGGGGGAACACTGAAGCTTTCTTT. This gives the protein CASRGTGGNTEAFF.

This clonotype was seen a few times. This chain uses TRBV7-9 with TRBJ2-3; D is undetermined. CDR1 is SEHNR and CDR2 is FQNEAQ in the germline V gene (reference sequence). The CDR3 runs to 15 residues. The V end was cut by 5 bases, the J end by 2 bases, with 14 bases between. For the CDR3, the DNA is TGTGCCAGCAGCCCTAGGTTGACCCTCACAGATACGCAGTATTTT. It codes for CASSPRLTLTDTQYF.

In this sample, this clonotype turned up a few times. The gene calls are TRBV5-1 and TRBJ2-3, with 13 bases fitting TRBD2. After removal of 4 bases from V and 2 bases from J, the junction contained 4 bases not matched to a gene. This CDR3 contains 16 residues. Germline CDR1 reads SGHRS; CDR2 reads YFSETQ. The CDR3 spells CASSPGLAGITDTQYF. Here the CDR3 DNA reads TGCGCCAGCAGCCCGGGACTAGCGGGGATCACAGATACGCAGTATTTT. The full variable domain, its missing parts supplied by reference TRBV5-1 and TRBJ2-3, is KAGVTQTPRYLIKTRGQQVTLSCSPISGHRSVSWYQQTPGQGLQFLFEYFSETQRNKGNFPGRFSGRQFSNSRSEMNVSTLELGDSALYLCASSPGLAGITDTQYFGPGTRLTVL.